The entry below describes one T cell receptor (beta chain). The antigen remains undetermined. The data stem from a study of shared clonotypes between healthy human individuals. This CDR3 is 12 amino acids long. The V end lost 4 bases, the J end lost 4 bases, and 8 bases lay between the germline ends. Per germline, CDR1 SQVTM and CDR2 ANQGSEA. General study findings and limits: Depth was large, yet rarefaction showed that sorted-subset sequencing was incomplete.

Assay runs were performed at deep level. Using immunoSEQ multiplex PCR, the repertoire was profiled, and TCRdb retains in-frame clones only, with some absent. The table records approximately 1,000,000 clones, 70% to 80% of them present only once. The sequence came from a man aged 18 to 30 in good health. Some clones in this sample may be carry-over from other donors' samples. The chain links TRBV29-1 to TRBJ2-1; D ambiguous. The sequenced sample consisted of memory CD4+ T cells from PBMCs. The subset: CD45RA-negative fraction. The CDR3 loop reads CSVVSRYNEQFF. The CDR3 nucleotides are TGCAGCGTTGTCAGTCGGTACAATGAGCAGTTCTTC.